This T cell receptor (beta chain) was sequenced for a study of neurological immune-mediated disorders. Each CDR3 protein is one row after TCRdb ran MiXCR on the 5' RACE reads. Altogether more than 25,000 distinct CDR3 sequences are present, 9% to 13% being singletons, with the ten largest covering approximately 6%. This sequence originates from a woman aged 55-70 years in good health. Sequencing was carried out using PBMCs.

CDR3 in DNA: TGTGCCAGCAGCGTAGACTATGCCGGGGAGCTGTTTTTT. This encodes CASSVDYAGELFF. The chain couples TRBV9 to TRBJ2-2, with D uncertain. In germline, CDR1 is SGDLS, CDR2 YYNGEE. The V and J ends lost 0 bases and 6 bases respectively, with 6 bases between them. The length of the CDR3 is 13 residues.